Shown below are 27 T cell receptor beta chains from a single sample sequenced in a study of identical twins. TCRdb re-analysed the 5' RACE reads in MiXCR, keeping a single row per CDR3 protein. The sample gives some 500,000 distinct CDR3 sequences, approximately 22% of which show up once; roughly 0.9% is in the top ten. This sample was shared with a second study, whose subject was T cells expressing NK-cell markers.

Material: CD4+ T cells sorted from blood. The receptors come from a woman in her late teens or twenties in good health.

This clonotype was seen a handful of times. The chain combines TRBV20-1 with TRBJ2-7, with a possible D match to TRBD2 (5 bases). CDR1 is DFQATT, CDR2 SNEGSKA, per germline (reference sequence). With 6 bases removed from V and 2 bases from J, the gap between germline ends came to 17 bases. The CDR3 runs 14 residues. CDR3 region: CSAPLLTGTYEQYF. The CDR3 coding sequence is TGCAGTGCCCCCTTGTTAACGGGGACCTACGAGCAGTACTTC.

The chain is built from TRBV20-1 and TRBJ2-2; 9 bases are a match to TRBD2. The CDR3 spans 16 residues. Losses at the gene ends were 1 base for V and 5 bases for J; bases not matched to a gene: 8. CDR1 and CDR2 (germline): DFQATT, SNEGSKA (reference sequence). The CDR3 region is CSARGPLAGGTGELFF. DNA for the CDR3: TGCAGTGCTAGAGGCCCACTAGCGGGTGGTACCGGGGAGCTGTTTTTT.

The table lists this clonotype with a few counts. This sequence joins TRBV6-1 and TRBJ2-5; the D is unclear. V was clipped by 10 bases and J by 3 bases, with 3 bases between them. The CDR3 extends over 9 amino acids. Germline values: CDR1 MNHNS, CDR2 SASEGT. The chain's CDR3 is CAIKETQYF. DNA of the CDR3: TGTGCCATTAAAGAGACCCAGTACTTC.

This clonotype came up many times. This chain connects TRBV9 to TRBJ2-2; no clear D gene. CDR1 and CDR2 from the germline V gene are SGDLS and YYNGEE. The ends were cut back, 4 bases at V and 2 bases at J, with 3 bases in the middle. The CDR3 is 12 amino acids. CDR3 coding DNA: TGTGCCAGCAGCACCAACACCGGGGAGCTGTTTTTT. Protein product: CASSTNTGELFF.

In this sample, this clonotype turned up a few times. The chain recombines TRBV5-1 with TRBJ2-4, with 9 bases matching TRBD1. The CDR3 spans 15 residues. Germline V lookup: CDR1 SGHRS, CDR2 YFSETQ. J gave up 8 bases and V 1 base, and 7 bases lay outside the gene matches. The CDR3: CASSLITGGMDIQYF. The CDR3, as DNA: TGCGCCAGCAGCTTGATCACAGGGGGCATGGACATTCAGTACTTC.

This clonotype was counted only a few times. J is TRBJ2-5 and V is TRBV20-1; TRBD2 agrees at 7 bases. The CDR3 is 14 residues long. The germline gives CDR1 DFQATT, CDR2 SNEGSKA (reference sequence). J was trimmed by 3 bases and V by 6 bases; bases with no gene match: 10. The CDR3 nucleotides are TGCAGTGCGGGGGGGGGGACGGAGAAAGAGACCCAGTACTTC. Residues: CSAGGGTEKETQYF.

This clonotype turned up a few times. J is TRBJ1-5 and V is TRBV20-1; D perhaps matches TRBD1 (5 bases). Trimming removed 6 bases at V and 6 bases at J, with 15 bases between. Germline CDR1 DFQATT, CDR2 SNEGSKA (reference sequence). This CDR3 is 13 amino acids long. The CDR3 loop is CSARGRGPQPQHF. The CDR3 DNA is TGCAGTGCCCGAGGTCGGGGACCTCAGCCCCAGCATTTT.

This clonotype was picked up many times. The chain couples TRBV3-1 to TRBJ2-1; D gene unclear. CDR1 is LGHDT, CDR2 YNNKEL, per germline (reference sequence). The CDR3 loop spans 12 amino acids. Between the trimmed V and J ends, which lost 3 bases and 7 bases, there was a span of 7 bases. The chain's CDR3 is CASSHYRNEQFF. DNA for the CDR3: TGTGCCAGCAGCCACTATAGGAATGAGCAGTTCTTC.

The rearrangement joins TRBV20-1 to TRBJ2-3; the match to TRBD1 covers 10 bases. This CDR3 is 15 amino acids long. Germline V gene data show CDR1 as DFQATT and CDR2 as SNEGSKA (reference sequence). J was trimmed by 3 bases and V by 4 bases; bases with no gene match: 7. CDR3 bases: TGCAGTGCTATTTCCAGGACAGGGGGTACAGATACGCAGTATTTT. Protein: CSAISRTGGTDTQYF.

This clonotype has more than one count but fewer than ten. V and J are TRBV9 and TRBJ1-3; D uncertain. V was pared by 1 base and J by 4 bases, with 9 bases between. Germline lookup yields CDR1 SGDLS and CDR2 YYNGEE. The CDR3 has 14 residues. The CDR3 sequence: CASSVFPGGNTIYF. The CDR3 DNA sequence: TGTGCCAGCAGCGTATTTCCGGGAGGAAACACCATATATTTT.

There are a few counts of this clonotype. The rearrangement joins TRBV5-6 to TRBJ1-2, with D possibly matching TRBD1 (5 bases). Trimming left V 4 bases short and J 6 bases short, with 13 bases between. Germline V gene lookup returns CDR1 SGHDT and CDR2 YYEEEE. The length of the CDR3 is 13 residues. The CDR3 sequence: CASSPTGGNGYTF. CDR3 DNA: TGTGCCAGCAGCCCAACGGGGGGTAATGGCTACACCTTC.

This chain links TRBV20-1 with TRBJ2-3, with D perhaps matching TRBD2 (6 bases). The germline V and J ends were trimmed by 6 bases and 0 bases, with 13 bases remaining between them. This CDR3 is built from 14 residues. In germline, CDR1 is DFQATT, CDR2 SNEGSKA (reference sequence). The CDR3 reads CSAPTGTSTDTQYF. In nucleotides, the CDR3 is TGCAGTGCGCCGACCGGGACTAGCACAGATACGCAGTATTTT.

This sequence joins TRBV2 and TRBJ2-7; 14 bases map to TRBD2. The CDR3 runs to 15 residues. Germline V lookup: CDR1 SNHLY, CDR2 FYNNEI. V lost 10 bases and J lost 5; bases outside the gene matches: 10. The CDR3 reads CATIGTSGRNNEQYF. The CDR3 DNA reads as TGTGCCACCATAGGGACTAGCGGGAGAAACAACGAGCAGTACTTC.

This clonotype was picked up many times. This rearrangement joins TRBV21-1 to TRBJ2-1; TRBD1, the D gene given by the table, was not confirmed from the DNA. TRBV21-1 is noted as a pseudogene. The CDR3 length is 11 residues. The CDR3 here is CASAQGPEQFF. The CDR3, as DNA: TGTGCCAGCGCCCAGGGGCCGGAGCAGTTCTTC.

This clonotype was seen a few times. Because it lacks the conserved phenylalanine or tryptophan at the end, this CDR3 is likely a read error. The limits of the CDR3 on the DNA are not certain, so only TCRdb's listed CDR3 is given. The V gene is TRBV12-3 or TRBV12-4, the J gene TRBJ2-3; the D call of TRBD1 is as the table states it, not checked on the DNA. The CDR3 is 13 amino acids long, termini counted. The CDR3 is CASSLWAEERESL.

This rearrangement joins TRBV14 to TRBJ2-7; D is perhaps TRBD2 (5 bases). The CDR3 sequence is 14 residues long. Germline lookup yields CDR1 SGHDN and CDR2 FVKESK. Trimming cost V 0 bases and J 5 bases, with 11 bases left between them. In DNA, the CDR3 is TGTGCCAGCAGCCAAGATTTGAGGGCCAACGAGCAGTACTTC. It encodes CASSQDLRANEQYF.

This sequence joins TRBV20-1 and TRBJ1-6, with unresolved D. V was pared by 3 bases and J by 6 bases, with 15 bases between. Looked up from germline, CDR1 is DFQATT and CDR2 is SNEGSKA (reference sequence). The CDR3 is made up of 15 amino acids. This CDR3 is CSASRYGQPNSPLHF. DNA of the CDR3: TGCAGTGCTAGTCGTTACGGGCAGCCTAATTCACCCCTCCACTTT.

This clonotype appeared a few times. The chain links TRBV27 to TRBJ2-7; maybe TRBD2 (6 bases). Germline CDR1 reads MNHEY; CDR2 reads SMNVEV (reference sequence). The V end was cut by 3 bases, the J end by 2 bases, with 26 bases between. The CDR3 sequence is 19 residues long. This CDR3 is CASSFRGTSKVGSPYEQYF. CDR3 DNA sequence: TGTGCCAGCAGTTTTCGCGGGACGTCCAAAGTCGGTAGCCCCTACGAGCAGTACTTC.

The chain uses TRBV5-1 and TRBJ2-5, with 8 bases lining up with TRBD1. Germline CDR1 SGHRS, CDR2 YFSETQ. The CDR3 loop spans 15 amino acids. After removal of 0 bases from V and 4 bases from J, the junction contained 5 bases not matched to a gene. The CDR3 DNA reads TGCGCCAGCAGCTTGGGCGGACAGGGCTTAGAGACCCAGTACTTC. Amino acid sequence: CASSLGGQGLETQYF.

This clonotype was counted a single time. The chain joins TRBV11-2 to TRBJ1-1; TRBD1 might be the D (6 bases). There are 17 residues in the CDR3. Germline V gene lookup returns CDR1 SGHAT and CDR2 FQNNGV. Trimming left V 5 bases short and J 0 bases short, with 19 bases between. The CDR3 DNA follows: TGTGCCAGCAGCCCTCAGGGGTCGAATGCTCTGAACACTGAAGCTTTCTTT. It encodes CASSPQGSNALNTEAFF. The full variable domain, in which reference TRBV11-2 and TRBJ1-1 provide the parts outside the CDR3, is EAGVAQSPRYKIIEKRQSVAFWCNPISGHATLYWYQQILGQGPKLLIQFQNNGVVDDSQLPKDRFSAERLKGVDSTLKIQPAKLEDSAVYLCASSPQGSNALNTEAFFGQGTRLTVV.

The V call is TRBV10-3, the J call TRBJ2-3, with D possibly matching TRBD2 (6 bases). From germline, CDR1 is ENHRY and CDR2 SYGVKD. The length of the CDR3 is 15 residues. Trimming removed 1 base from V and 4 bases from J, with 12 bases in between. The CDR3 is CAISELLASPDTQYF. The CDR3 nucleotides read TGTGCCATCAGTGAGTTACTAGCTTCCCCAGATACGCAGTATTTT.

This clonotype has only a few counts. DNA of the CDR3: TGCGCCAGCAGCTTGGTTCCCGCTGGAGAGCAGTTCTTC. Translated, it gives CASSLVPAGEQFF. This chain links TRBV5-1 with TRBJ2-1; D unclear. The CDR3 contains 13 residues. V was trimmed by 0 bases and J by 10 bases, leaving 11 bases between them. Germline assignment: CDR1 SGHRS and CDR2 YFSETQ.

V gene TRBV9 combines with J gene TRBJ1-1; D remains ambiguous. CDR3 length: 14 residues. Between the trimmed V and J ends, which lost 6 bases and 0 bases, there was a span of 12 bases. The germline V gene has CDR1 SGDLS and CDR2 YYNGEE. The CDR3 is CASTSLSLNTEAFF. CDR3 coding DNA: TGTGCCAGCACCTCTTTGAGTTTGAACACTGAAGCTTTCTTT.

V is TRBV10-3 and J is TRBJ2-2, with D unresolved. V lost 7 bases to trimming and J lost 6 bases, with 3 bases between them. The germline V gene encodes CDR1 ENHRY and CDR2 SYGVKD. This CDR3 region has 10 residues. The CDR3 loop reads CAIMAGELFF. CDR3 DNA: TGTGCCATCATGGCCGGGGAGCTGTTTTTT.

This clonotype was observed a handful of times. The chain uses TRBV7-8 and TRBJ1-4; D is unclear. The CDR3 sequence is 14 residues long. V dropped 5 bases and J dropped 8 bases, with 15 bases sitting between them. CDR1 and CDR2 from the germline V gene are SGHVS and FQNEAQ. CDR3 sequence: CASSPISGREKLFF. CDR3 sequence (DNA): TGTGCCAGCAGCCCTATCTCGGGGAGGGAAAAACTGTTTTTT. The variable domain in full, with the rest retrieved from reference TRBV7-8 and TRBJ1-4, is GAGVSQSPRYKVAKRGQDVALRCDPISGHVSLFWYQQALGQGPEFLTYFQNEAQLDKSGLPSDRFFAERPEGSVSTLKIQRTQQEDSAVYLCASSPISGREKLFFGSGTQLSVL.

The chain combines TRBV5-1 with TRBJ2-2, with D hard to call. With 3 bases removed from V and 0 bases from J, the gap between germline ends came to 9 bases. The CDR3 sequence is 15 residues long. Germline CDR1 reads SGHRS; CDR2 reads YFSETQ. The CDR3 region is CASSSRDSNTGELFF. The DNA for the CDR3 is TGCGCCAGCAGCTCAAGAGACTCGAACACCGGGGAGCTGTTTTTT.

This clonotype was seen only a few times. This chain connects TRBV20-1 to TRBJ2-3, with 10 bases matching TRBD2. With 5 bases clipped from V and 5 bases from J, the junction kept 10 bases outside the gene matches. This CDR3 region has 15 residues. Germline V lookup: CDR1 DFQATT, CDR2 SNEGSKA (reference sequence). The CDR3 loop is CSASSGRVWRDTQYF. The DNA of the CDR3 is TGCAGTGCTTCGAGCGGGAGGGTTTGGAGAGATACGCAGTATTTT.